The subject of this entry is one T cell receptor (beta chain). This specimen comes from a study of blood T cell repertoires in COVID-19. Study-wide context: T cells, B-cell-depleted T cells, or PBMCs supplied cDNA or gDNA.

Using immunoSEQ multiplex PCR, the repertoire was profiled, and TCRdb retains in-frame clones only, with some absent. Among about 200,000 clones listed, around 86% were seen once. Those enrolled, adults aged roughly 18 to 95 years, came from about two dozen US areas. Participants reported their clinical history, and cohort assignment relied on those reports. The CDR3 loop spans 14 amino acids. Germline CDR1 and CDR2: MNHEY and SMNVEV (reference sequence). V shed 5 bases, J shed 2 bases, and the junction held 3 bases outside the gene matches. The sample comprised PBMCs or T cells enriched from blood (not recorded which). The receptor's source is a man aged 35 to 55 with acute COVID-19. The rearrangement uses TRBV27 and TRBJ2-7, with 10 bases that match TRBD1. CDR3 protein: CASSSGQGAYEQYF. The CDR3 region has the DNA TGTGCCAGCAGTAGCGGACAGGGGGCCTACGAGCAGTACTTC.